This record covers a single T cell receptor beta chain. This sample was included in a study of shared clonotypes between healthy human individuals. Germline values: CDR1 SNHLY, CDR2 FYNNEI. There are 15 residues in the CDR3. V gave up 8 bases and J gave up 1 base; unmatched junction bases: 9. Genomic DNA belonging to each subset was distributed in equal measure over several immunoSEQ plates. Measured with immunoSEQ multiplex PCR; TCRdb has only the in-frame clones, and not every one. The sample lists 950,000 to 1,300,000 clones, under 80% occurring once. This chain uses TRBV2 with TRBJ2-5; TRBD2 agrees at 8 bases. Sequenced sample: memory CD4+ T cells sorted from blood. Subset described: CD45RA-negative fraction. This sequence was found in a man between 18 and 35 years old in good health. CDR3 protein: CASRREGIVQETQYF. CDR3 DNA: TGTGCCAGCCGCCGGGAGGGCATTGTCCAAGAGACCCAGTACTTC. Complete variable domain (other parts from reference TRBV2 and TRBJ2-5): EPEVTQTPSHQVTQMGQEVILRCVPISNHLYFYWYRQILGQKVEFLVSFYNNEISEKSEIFDDQFSVERPDGSNFTLKIRSTKLEDSAMYFCASRREGIVQETQYFGPGTRLLVL.